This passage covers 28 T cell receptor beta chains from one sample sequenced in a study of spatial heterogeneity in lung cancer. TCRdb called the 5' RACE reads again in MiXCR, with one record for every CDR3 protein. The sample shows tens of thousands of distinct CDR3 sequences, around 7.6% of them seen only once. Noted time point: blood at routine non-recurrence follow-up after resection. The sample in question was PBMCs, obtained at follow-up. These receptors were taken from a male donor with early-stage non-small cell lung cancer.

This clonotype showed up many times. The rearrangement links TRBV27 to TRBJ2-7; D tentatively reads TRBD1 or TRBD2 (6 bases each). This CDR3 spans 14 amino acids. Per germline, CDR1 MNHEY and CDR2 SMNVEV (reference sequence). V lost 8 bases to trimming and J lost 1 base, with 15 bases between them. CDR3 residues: CASWKRGVSYEQYF. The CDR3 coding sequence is TGTGCCAGCTGGAAAAGGGGGGTTTCCTACGAGCAGTACTTC.

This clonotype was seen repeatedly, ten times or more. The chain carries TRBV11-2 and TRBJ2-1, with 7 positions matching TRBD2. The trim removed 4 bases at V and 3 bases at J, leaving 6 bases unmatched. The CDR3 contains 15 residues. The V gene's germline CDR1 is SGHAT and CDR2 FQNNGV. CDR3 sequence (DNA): TGTGCCAGCAGCTATGAGCGGGGAAGCTACAATGAGCAGTTCTTC. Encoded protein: CASSYERGSYNEQFF. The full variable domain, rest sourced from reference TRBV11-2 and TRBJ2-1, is EAGVAQSPRYKIIEKRQSVAFWCNPISGHATLYWYQQILGQGPKLLIQFQNNGVVDDSQLPKDRFSAERLKGVDSTLKIQPAKLEDSAVYLCASSYERGSYNEQFFGPGTRLTVL.

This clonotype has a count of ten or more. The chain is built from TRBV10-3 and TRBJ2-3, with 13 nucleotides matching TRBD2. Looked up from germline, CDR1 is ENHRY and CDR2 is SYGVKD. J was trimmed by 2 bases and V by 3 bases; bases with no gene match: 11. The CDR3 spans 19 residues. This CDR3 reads CAISEARTSGGQNTDTQYF. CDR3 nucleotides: TGTGCCATCAGTGAAGCTCGGACTAGCGGGGGTCAAAACACAGATACGCAGTATTTT.

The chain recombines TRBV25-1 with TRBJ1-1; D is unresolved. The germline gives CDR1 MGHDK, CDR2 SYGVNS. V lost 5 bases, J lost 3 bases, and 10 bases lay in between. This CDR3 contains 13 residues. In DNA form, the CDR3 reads TGTGCCAGCAGTCCCGTCGTGCACACTGAAGCTTTCTTT. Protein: CASSPVVHTEAFF.

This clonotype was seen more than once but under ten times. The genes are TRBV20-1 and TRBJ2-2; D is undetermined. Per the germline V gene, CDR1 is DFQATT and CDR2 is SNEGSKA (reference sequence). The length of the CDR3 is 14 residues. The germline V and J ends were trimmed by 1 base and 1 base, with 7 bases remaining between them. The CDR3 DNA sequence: TGCAGTGCTAGAGGTCCCCTGAACACCGGGGAGCTGTTTTTT. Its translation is CSARGPLNTGELFF.

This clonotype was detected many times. The CDR3 DNA sequence: TGTGCCAGCAGTTCACAGGGGCCAGGGGCCAACGTCCTGACTTTC. It is translated as CASSSQGPGANVLTF. The rearrangement uses TRBV27 and TRBJ2-6, with TRBD1 matching over 7 bases. This CDR3 is 15 amino acids long. Per the germline V gene, CDR1 is MNHEY and CDR2 is SMNVEV (reference sequence). Trimming took 4 bases from V and 4 from J; bases not matched to a gene: 4.

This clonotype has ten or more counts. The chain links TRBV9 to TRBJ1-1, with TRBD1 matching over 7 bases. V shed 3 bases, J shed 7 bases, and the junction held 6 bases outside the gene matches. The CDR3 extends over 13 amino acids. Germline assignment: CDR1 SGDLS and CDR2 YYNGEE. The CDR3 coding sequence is TGTGCCAGCAGCGCACAGGGGAGGCTTGAAGCTTTCTTT. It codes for CASSAQGRLEAFF.

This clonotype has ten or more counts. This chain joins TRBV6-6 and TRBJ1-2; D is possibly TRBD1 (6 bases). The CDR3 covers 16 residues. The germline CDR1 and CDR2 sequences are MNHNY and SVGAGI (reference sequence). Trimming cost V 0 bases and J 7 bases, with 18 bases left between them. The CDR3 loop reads CASSYSSGGSGGGYTF. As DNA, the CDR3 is TGTGCCAGCAGTTACTCGAGTGGGGGCTCGGGAGGTGGCTACACCTTC.

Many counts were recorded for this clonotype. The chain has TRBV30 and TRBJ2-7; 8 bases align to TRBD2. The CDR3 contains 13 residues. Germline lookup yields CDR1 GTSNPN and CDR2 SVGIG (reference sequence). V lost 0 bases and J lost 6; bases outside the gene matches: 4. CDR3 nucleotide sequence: TGTGCCTGGAGTGTACCGGGGGGGGGCGAGCAGTACTTC. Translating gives CAWSVPGGGEQYF.

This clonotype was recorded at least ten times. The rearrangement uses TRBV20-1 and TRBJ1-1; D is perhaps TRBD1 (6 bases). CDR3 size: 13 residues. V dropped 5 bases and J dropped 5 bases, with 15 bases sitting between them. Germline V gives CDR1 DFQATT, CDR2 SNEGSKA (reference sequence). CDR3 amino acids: CSAGGGVRTEAFF. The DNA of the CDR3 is TGCAGTGCTGGGGGGGGCGTTCGGACTGAAGCTTTCTTT.

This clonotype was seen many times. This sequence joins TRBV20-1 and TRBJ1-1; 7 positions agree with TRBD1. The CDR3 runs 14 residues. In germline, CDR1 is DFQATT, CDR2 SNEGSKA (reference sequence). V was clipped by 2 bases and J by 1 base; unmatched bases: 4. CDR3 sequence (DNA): TGCAGTGCTAGAATTGGGACAGAGAACACTGAAGCTTTCTTT. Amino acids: CSARIGTENTEAFF.

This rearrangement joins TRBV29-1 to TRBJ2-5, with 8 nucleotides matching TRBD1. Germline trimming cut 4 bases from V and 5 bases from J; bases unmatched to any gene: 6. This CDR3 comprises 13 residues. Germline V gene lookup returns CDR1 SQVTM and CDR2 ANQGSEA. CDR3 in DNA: TGCAGCGTTGGGGGACAGGCGGGGGAGACCCAGTACTTC. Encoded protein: CSVGGQAGETQYF.

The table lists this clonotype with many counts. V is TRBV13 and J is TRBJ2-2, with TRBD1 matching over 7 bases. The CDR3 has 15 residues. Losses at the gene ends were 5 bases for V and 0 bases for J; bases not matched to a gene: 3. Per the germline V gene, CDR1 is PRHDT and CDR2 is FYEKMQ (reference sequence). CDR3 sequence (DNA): TGTGCCAGCAGCCGTGACAGGGCGAACACCGGGGAGCTGTTTTTT. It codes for CASSRDRANTGELFF.

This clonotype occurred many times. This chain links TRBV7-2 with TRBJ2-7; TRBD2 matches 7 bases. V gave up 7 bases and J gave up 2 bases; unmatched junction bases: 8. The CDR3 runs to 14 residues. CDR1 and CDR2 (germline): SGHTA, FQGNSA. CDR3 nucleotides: TGTGCCAGCACCCGGGGAGGGTATCCCTACGAGCAGTACTTC. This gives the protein CASTRGGYPYEQYF.

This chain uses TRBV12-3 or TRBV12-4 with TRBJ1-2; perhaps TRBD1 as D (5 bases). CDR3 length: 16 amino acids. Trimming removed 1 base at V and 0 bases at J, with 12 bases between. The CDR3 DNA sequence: TGTGCCAGCAGTTTAGGTTTAGTGACAGCTAACTATGGCTACACCTTC. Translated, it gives CASSLGLVTANYGYTF.

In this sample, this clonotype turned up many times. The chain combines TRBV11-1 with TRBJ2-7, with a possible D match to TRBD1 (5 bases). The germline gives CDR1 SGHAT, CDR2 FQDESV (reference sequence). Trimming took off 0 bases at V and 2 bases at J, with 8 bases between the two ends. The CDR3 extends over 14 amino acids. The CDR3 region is CASSLAGEAYEQYF. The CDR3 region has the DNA TGTGCCAGCAGCTTAGCAGGGGAAGCCTACGAGCAGTACTTC.

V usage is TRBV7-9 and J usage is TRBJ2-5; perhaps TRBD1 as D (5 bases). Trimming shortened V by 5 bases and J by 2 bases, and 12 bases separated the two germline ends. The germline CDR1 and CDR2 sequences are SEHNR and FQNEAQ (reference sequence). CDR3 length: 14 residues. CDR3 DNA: TGTGCCAGCAGCCTGACCCAGGGACAAGAGACCCAGTACTTC. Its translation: CASSLTQGQETQYF.

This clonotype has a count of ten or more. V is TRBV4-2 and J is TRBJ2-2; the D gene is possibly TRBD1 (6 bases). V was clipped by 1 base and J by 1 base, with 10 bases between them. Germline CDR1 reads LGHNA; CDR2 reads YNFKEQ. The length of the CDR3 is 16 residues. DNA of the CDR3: TGTGCCAGCAGCCAAGCCGGGACACTGAACACCGGGGAGCTGTTTTTT. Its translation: CASSQAGTLNTGELFF.

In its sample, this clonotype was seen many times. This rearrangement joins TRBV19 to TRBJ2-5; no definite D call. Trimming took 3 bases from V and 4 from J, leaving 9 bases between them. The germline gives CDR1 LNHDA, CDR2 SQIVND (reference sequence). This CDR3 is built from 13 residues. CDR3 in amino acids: CASSIWPGETQYF. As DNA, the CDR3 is TGTGCCAGTAGTATCTGGCCAGGAGAGACCCAGTACTTC. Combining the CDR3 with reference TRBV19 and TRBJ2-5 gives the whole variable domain DGGITQSPKYLFRKEGQNVTLSCEQNLNHDAMYWYRQDPGQGLRLIYYSQIVNDFQKGDIAEGYSVSREKKESFPLTVTSAQKNPTAFYLCASSIWPGETQYFGPGTRLLVL.

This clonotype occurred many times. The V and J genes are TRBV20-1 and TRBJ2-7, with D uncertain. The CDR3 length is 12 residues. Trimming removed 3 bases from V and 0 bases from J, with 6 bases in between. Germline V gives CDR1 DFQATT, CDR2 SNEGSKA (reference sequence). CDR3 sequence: CSASYSSYEQYF. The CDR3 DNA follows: TGCAGTGCTAGTTACAGCTCCTACGAGCAGTACTTC.

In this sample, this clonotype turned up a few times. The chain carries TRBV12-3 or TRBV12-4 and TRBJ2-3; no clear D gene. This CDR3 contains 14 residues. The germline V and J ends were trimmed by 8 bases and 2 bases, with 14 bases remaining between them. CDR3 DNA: TGTGCCAGCGTCTTTGGAAGTGCCACAGATACGCAGTATTTT. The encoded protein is CASVFGSATDTQYF.

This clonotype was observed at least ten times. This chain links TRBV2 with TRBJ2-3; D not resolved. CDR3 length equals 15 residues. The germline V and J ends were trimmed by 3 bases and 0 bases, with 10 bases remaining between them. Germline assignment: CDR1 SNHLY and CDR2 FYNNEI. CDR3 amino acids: CASSEGWGSTDTQYF. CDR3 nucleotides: TGTGCCAGCAGTGAGGGGTGGGGTAGCACAGATACGCAGTATTTT.

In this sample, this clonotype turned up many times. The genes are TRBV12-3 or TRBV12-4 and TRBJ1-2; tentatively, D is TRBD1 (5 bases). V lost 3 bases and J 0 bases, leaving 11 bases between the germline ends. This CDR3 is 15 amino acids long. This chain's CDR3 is CASSLRAGTNYGYTF. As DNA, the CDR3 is TGTGCCAGCAGTTTGCGGGCAGGGACTAACTATGGCTACACCTTC.

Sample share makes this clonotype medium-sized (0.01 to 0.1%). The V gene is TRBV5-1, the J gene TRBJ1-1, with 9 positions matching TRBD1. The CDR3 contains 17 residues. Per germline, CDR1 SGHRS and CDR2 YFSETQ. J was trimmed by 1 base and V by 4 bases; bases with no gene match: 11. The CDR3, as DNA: TGCGCCAGCAGCAACCGGGACAGGGCGGGTCCGAACACTGAAGCTTTCTTT. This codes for CASSNRDRAGPNTEAFF. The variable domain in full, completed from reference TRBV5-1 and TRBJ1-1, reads KAGVTQTPRYLIKTRGQQVTLSCSPISGHRSVSWYQQTPGQGLQFLFEYFSETQRNKGNFPGRFSGRQFSNSRSEMNVSTLELGDSALYLCASSNRDRAGPNTEAFFGQGTRLTVV.

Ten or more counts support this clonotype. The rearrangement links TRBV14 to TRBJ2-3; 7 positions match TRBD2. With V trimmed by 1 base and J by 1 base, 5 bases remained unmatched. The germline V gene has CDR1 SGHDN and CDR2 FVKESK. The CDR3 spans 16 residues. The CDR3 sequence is CASSQVAGKGTDTQYF. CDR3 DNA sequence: TGTGCCAGCAGCCAAGTAGCGGGTAAGGGCACAGATACGCAGTATTTT.

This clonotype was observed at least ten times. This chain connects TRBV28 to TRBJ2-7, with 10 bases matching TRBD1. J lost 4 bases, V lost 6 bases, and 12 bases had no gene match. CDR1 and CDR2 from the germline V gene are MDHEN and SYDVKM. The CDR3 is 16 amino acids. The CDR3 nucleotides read TGTGCCAGCAGCCGCGGGGGGACAGGGGCCAGGTACGAGCAGTACTTC. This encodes CASSRGGTGARYEQYF. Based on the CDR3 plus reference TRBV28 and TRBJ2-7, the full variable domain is DVKVTQSSRYLVKRTGEKVFLECVQDMDHENMFWYRQDPGLGLRLIYFSYDVKMKEKGDIPEGYSVSREKKERFSLILESASTNQTSMYLCASSRGGTGARYEQYFGPGTRLTVT.

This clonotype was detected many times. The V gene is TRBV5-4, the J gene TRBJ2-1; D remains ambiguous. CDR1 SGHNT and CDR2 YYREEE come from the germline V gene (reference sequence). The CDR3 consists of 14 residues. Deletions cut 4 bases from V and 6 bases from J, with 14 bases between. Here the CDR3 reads CASSAETTGNEQFF. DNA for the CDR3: TGTGCCAGCAGCGCCGAAACAACTGGCAATGAGCAGTTCTTC.

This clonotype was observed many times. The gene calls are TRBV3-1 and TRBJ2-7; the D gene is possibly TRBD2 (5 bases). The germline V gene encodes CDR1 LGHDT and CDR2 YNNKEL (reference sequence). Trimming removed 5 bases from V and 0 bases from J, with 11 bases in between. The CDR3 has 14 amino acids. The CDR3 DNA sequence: TGTGCCAGCAGCTCGGGGATCAGCTCCTACGAGCAGTACTTC. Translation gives CASSSGISSYEQYF.